This T cell receptor beta chain was found in a study of blood T cell repertoires in COVID-19. Overall study: Samples came from the United States, Italy and Spain, spanning acute and convalescent COVID-19. The analysed material was cDNA or gDNA that came from T cells, B-cell-depleted T cells, or PBMCs.

CDR3 size: 19 residues. J was trimmed by 2 bases and V by 5 bases; bases with no gene match: 13. In germline, CDR1 is KGHDR, CDR2 SFDVKD. Original analysis: Amplification of reference gene primers was used by the study to estimate nucleated cell counts. Clones were sequenced by immunoSEQ multiplex PCR, and TCRdb holds only the in-frame ones, with some missing. Clonal size and the V and J genes are those of that table, whereas D and trimming came from the DNA. Of about 11,000 clones listed, almost 85% were seen once; the top ten hold 25% to 40%. This clone ranks as medium-sized. The clonotype was recovered from a man aged 45-65 years with active COVID-19. What was sequenced was peripheral blood. The V gene is TRBV24-1, the J gene TRBJ2-3; the match to TRBD2 covers 12 bases. CDR3 DNA: TGTGCCACCAGTGGCAATGCCCCACTAGCGGGAGGTCCCACAGATACGCAGTATTTT. Encoded protein: CATSGNAPLAGGPTDTQYF.